The 16 T cell receptor beta chains presented below share a single source sample, sequenced in a study of T cells in Graves' hyperthyroidism and ophthalmopathy. Amplified TCR beta CDR3 regions came from RNA transcripts. The TCR CDR3 first-round RT-PCR relied on the HTBI primer set. TCRdb re-called the multiplex PCR reads with MiXCR, one entry per CDR3 protein. The data contain 600,000 or so distinct CDR3 sequences, 46% of them seen just once; the ten biggest clones take up approximately 8.2%. Sequences were obtained from peripheral blood or thyroid tissue (not recorded which). These TCRs come from a woman aged 18-29 years with Graves' hyperthyroidism.

This clonotype was recorded many times. The V gene is TRBV7-2, the J gene TRBJ2-5; D possibly corresponds to TRBD2 (6 bases). CDR1 is SGHTA and CDR2 is FQGNSA in the germline V gene. V lost 5 bases, J lost 5 bases, and 18 bases lay in between. The CDR3 covers 15 residues. The CDR3 bases are TGTGCCAGCAGCGCACAGGTTGCGGGATGGGAGACCCAGTACTTC. Translating gives CASSAQVAGWETQYF.

This clonotype was seen a few times. This rearrangement joins TRBV7-9 to TRBJ2-2; maybe TRBD1 (6 bases). The germline gives CDR1 SEHNR, CDR2 FQNEAQ (reference sequence). Trimming took off 5 bases at V and 8 bases at J, with 15 bases between the two ends. The CDR3 length is 14 residues. CDR3 amino acids: CASSQDLTGGELFF. The CDR3 DNA is TGTGCCAGCAGCCAAGACTTAACAGGGGGGGAGCTGTTTTTT.

Worth noting for this clonotype: At one of its ends the junction is not consistent with the germline gene, which may arise from a read error. The chain is built from TRBV7-6 and TRBJ2-2; D might be TRBD1 or TRBD2, each matching 5 bases. Germline V gives CDR1 SGHVS, CDR2 FNYEAQ. CDR3 size: 15 residues. The CDR3 DNA reads as TGTGCCAGCAGCTCCATTGAGGGGAACACCGGGGAACTGTTTTTT. It yields the protein CASSSIEGNTGELFF.

CDR3 nucleotide sequence: TGTGCCAGCAGCTCCGGTGCCATACAAGAGACCCAGTACTTC. Its protein product is CASSSGAIQETQYF. The chain links TRBV7-2 to TRBJ2-5; no reliable D call. The germline V and J ends were trimmed by 4 bases and 2 bases, with 11 bases remaining between them. CDR1 is SGHTA and CDR2 is FQGNSA in the germline V gene. The CDR3 consists of 14 residues. The full variable domain, rest sourced from reference TRBV7-2 and TRBJ2-5, is GAGVSQSPSNKVTEKGKDVELRCDPISGHTALYWYRQSLGQGLEFLIYFQGNSAPDKSGLPSDRFSAERTGGSVSTLTIQRTQQEDSAVYLCASSSGAIQETQYFGPGTRLLVL.

The sample holds a few counts of this clonotype. This sequence joins TRBV9 and TRBJ2-2; possibly TRBD1 for D (8 bases). Looked up from germline, CDR1 is SGDLS and CDR2 is YYNGEE. V lost 8 bases, J lost 1 base, and 15 bases lay in between. The CDR3 length is 15 residues. CDR3 protein: CASREGTGNTGELFF. Here the CDR3 DNA reads TGTGCCAGTAGGGAGGGGACAGGGAACACCGGGGAGCTGTTTTTT.

This clonotype was seen many times. The J gene is TRBJ2-2, the V gene TRBV15, with D maybe TRBD1 (6 bases). This CDR3 is built from 14 residues. Germline lookup yields CDR1 LNHNV and CDR2 YYDKDF (reference sequence). Trimming shortened V by 7 bases and J by 2 bases, and 11 bases separated the two germline ends. Here the CDR3 DNA reads TGTGCCACCACAGGGGACCCCAACACCGGGGAGCTGTTTTTT. Translating gives CATTGDPNTGELFF.

This clonotype was detected only once. The chain links TRBV7-9 to TRBJ1-6, with 9 bases fitting TRBD1. This CDR3 has 15 residues. The V and J ends lost 8 bases and 9 bases, in that order; junction bases with no gene match: 11. CDR1 and CDR2 (germline): SEHNR, FQNEAQ (reference sequence). The CDR3 is CASGLAGDRVSPLHF. CDR3 coding DNA: TGTGCCAGCGGTTTGGCGGGGGACAGGGTTTCACCCCTCCACTTT.

The rearrangement links TRBV19 to TRBJ2-7; D remains ambiguous. CDR3 length: 14 amino acids. The germline V gene has CDR1 LNHDA and CDR2 SQIVND (reference sequence). Trimming removed 4 bases at V and 3 bases at J, with 13 bases between. CDR3 sequence: CASSTAMAGYEQYF. The DNA for the CDR3 is TGTGCCAGTAGTACCGCGATGGCCGGCTACGAGCAGTACTTC.

The chain uses TRBV9 and TRBJ2-2; D is perhaps TRBD2 (6 bases). Trimming took 6 bases from V and 3 from J, leaving 18 bases between them. CDR3 length: 16 amino acids. CDR1 is SGDLS and CDR2 is YYNGEE in the germline V gene. For the CDR3, the DNA is TGTGCCAGCACGAGTGGGACGGGAGTCGACACCGGGGAGCTGTTTTTT. Amino acid sequence: CASTSGTGVDTGELFF.

This clonotype occurred many times. The chain uses TRBV2 and TRBJ1-4; 7 bases fit TRBD1. The J segment lost 7 bases and the V segment lost 6 bases, leaving 8 bases of the junction unmatched. The length of the CDR3 is 14 residues. From germline, CDR1 is SNHLY and CDR2 FYNNEI. CDR3 in amino acids: CASRETGPSEKLFF. The CDR3 DNA is TGTGCCAGCAGGGAGACAGGGCCGAGTGAAAAACTGTTTTTT.

This clonotype was seen once. It is likely a read error, because the conserved phenylalanine at the end of the CDR3 is missing. The DNA is left out, because the CDR3 cannot be placed on it with certainty; the CDR3 is given as TCRdb lists it. The chain recombines TRBV9 with TRBJ2-6. The length of the CDR3 is 8 amino acids, counting both ends. Germline CDR1 reads SGDLS; CDR2 reads YYNGEE. This CDR3 reads CASSVRTS.

At least ten counts were recorded for this clonotype. J is TRBJ1-2 and V is TRBV7-8; D unresolved. The CDR3 consists of 12 residues. Germline CDR1 SGHVS, CDR2 FQNEAQ. The ends were cut back, 5 bases at V and 8 bases at J, with 12 bases in the middle. The CDR3 bases are TGTGCCAGCAGCCCCTCGAAGTCGGGCTACACCTTC. Translating gives CASSPSKSGYTF.

This clonotype was counted only a few times. The V call is TRBV7-9, the J call TRBJ2-7; TRBD1 agrees at 7 bases. The J segment lost 1 base and the V segment lost 4 bases, leaving 4 bases of the junction unmatched. Germline loops: CDR1 SEHNR, CDR2 FQNEAQ (reference sequence). The CDR3 totals 14 residues. CDR3 nucleotides: TGTGCCAGCAGCTACACAGGGGCGTCCTACGAGCAGTACTTC. Translated: CASSYTGASYEQYF.

The rearrangement links TRBV7-9 to TRBJ1-3; 7 nucleotides align to TRBD1. CDR1 SEHNR and CDR2 FQNEAQ come from the germline V gene (reference sequence). The CDR3 sequence is 16 residues long. With 4 bases clipped from V and 0 bases from J, the junction kept 6 bases outside the gene matches. Here the CDR3 reads CASSSTGTDSGNTIYF. The CDR3 bases are TGTGCCAGCAGCTCCACCGGGACAGACTCTGGAAACACCATATATTTT.

The chain combines TRBV20-1 with TRBJ1-5, with D possibly being TRBD1 (5 bases). V dropped 4 bases and J dropped 0 bases, with 13 bases sitting between them. Germline loops: CDR1 DFQATT, CDR2 SNEGSKA (reference sequence). This CDR3 is built from 15 residues. This CDR3 reads CSAIEETDSNQPQHF. The CDR3 nucleotides are TGCAGTGCTATCGAGGAGACAGATAGCAATCAGCCCCAGCATTTT.

This chain joins TRBV7-2 and TRBJ1-2, with unresolved D. The germline CDR1 and CDR2 sequences are SGHTA and FQGNSA. Trimming cost V 5 bases and J 7 bases, with 14 bases left between them. This CDR3 has 13 amino acids. CDR3 protein: CASSQDLTLGYTF. CDR3 bases: TGTGCCAGCAGCCAAGATTTAACGCTTGGCTACACCTTC. The variable domain in full, completed from reference TRBV7-2 and TRBJ1-2, reads GAGVSQSPSNKVTEKGKDVELRCDPISGHTALYWYRQSLGQGLEFLIYFQGNSAPDKSGLPSDRFSAERTGGSVSTLTIQRTQQEDSAVYLCASSQDLTLGYTFGSGTRLTVV.